The present entry profiles one T cell receptor (beta chain) with its context. The PCR used 60 Vbeta and 13 Jbeta primers. Only in-frame clones appear in the TCRdb table, and some are missing; sequencing was by immunoSEQ multiplex PCR. Here the sample spans some 150,000 clones, about four fifths being singletons. The source of the sample is a study of cytomegalovirus exposure and HLA in healthy donors. Background on the study: Among the 300 to 500 genotyped donors, approximately 82% were placed in the Caucasian-associated ancestry cluster.

This clonotype was sampled from a young man in good health and CMV-seropositive. The specimen was PBMCs.

CDR3 region: CASKARQGSSTEAFF. CDR3 nucleotides: TGTGCCAGCAAAGCCCGACAGGGATCTAGCACTGAAGCTTTCTTT. The gene calls are TRBV2 and TRBJ1-1; 7 nucleotides agree with TRBD1. The germline V gene has CDR1 SNHLY and CDR2 FYNNEI. CDR3 size: 15 residues. Losses at the gene ends were 7 bases for V and 4 bases for J; bases not matched to a gene: 12.